This T cell receptor (beta chain) was captured by sequencing in a study of CD8 T cells in Susac syndrome. General study findings and limits: The study recognized that its TCR sequencing and HLA analysis covered a relatively small number of individuals.

With respect to this clonotype: Antigen: not known.

This CDR3 comprises 15 residues. CDR1 SGDLS and CDR2 YYNGEE come from the germline V gene. The junction had 5 bases not matched to a gene; V was cut back by 4 bases and J by 1 base. High-throughput TCR beta sequencing covered peripheral CD8+ and CD4+ T cells. It was with random hexamers that about 0.45 to 1 ug RNA was reverse transcribed. TCRdb re-derived calls from the immunoSEQ multiplex PCR reads in MiXCR, one entry per CDR3 protein. The table includes hundreds of thousands of distinct CDR3 sequences, 95% detected once. This chain joins TRBV9 and TRBJ2-5; 9 bases fit TRBD2. The sequenced material came from CD4+ T cells from PBMCs. This receptor was obtained from a human donor with multiple sclerosis. The CDR3 DNA reads TGTGCCAGCAGCCTGATGGGACTAGCCCAAGAGACCCAGTACTTC. Its protein is CASSLMGLAQETQYF.